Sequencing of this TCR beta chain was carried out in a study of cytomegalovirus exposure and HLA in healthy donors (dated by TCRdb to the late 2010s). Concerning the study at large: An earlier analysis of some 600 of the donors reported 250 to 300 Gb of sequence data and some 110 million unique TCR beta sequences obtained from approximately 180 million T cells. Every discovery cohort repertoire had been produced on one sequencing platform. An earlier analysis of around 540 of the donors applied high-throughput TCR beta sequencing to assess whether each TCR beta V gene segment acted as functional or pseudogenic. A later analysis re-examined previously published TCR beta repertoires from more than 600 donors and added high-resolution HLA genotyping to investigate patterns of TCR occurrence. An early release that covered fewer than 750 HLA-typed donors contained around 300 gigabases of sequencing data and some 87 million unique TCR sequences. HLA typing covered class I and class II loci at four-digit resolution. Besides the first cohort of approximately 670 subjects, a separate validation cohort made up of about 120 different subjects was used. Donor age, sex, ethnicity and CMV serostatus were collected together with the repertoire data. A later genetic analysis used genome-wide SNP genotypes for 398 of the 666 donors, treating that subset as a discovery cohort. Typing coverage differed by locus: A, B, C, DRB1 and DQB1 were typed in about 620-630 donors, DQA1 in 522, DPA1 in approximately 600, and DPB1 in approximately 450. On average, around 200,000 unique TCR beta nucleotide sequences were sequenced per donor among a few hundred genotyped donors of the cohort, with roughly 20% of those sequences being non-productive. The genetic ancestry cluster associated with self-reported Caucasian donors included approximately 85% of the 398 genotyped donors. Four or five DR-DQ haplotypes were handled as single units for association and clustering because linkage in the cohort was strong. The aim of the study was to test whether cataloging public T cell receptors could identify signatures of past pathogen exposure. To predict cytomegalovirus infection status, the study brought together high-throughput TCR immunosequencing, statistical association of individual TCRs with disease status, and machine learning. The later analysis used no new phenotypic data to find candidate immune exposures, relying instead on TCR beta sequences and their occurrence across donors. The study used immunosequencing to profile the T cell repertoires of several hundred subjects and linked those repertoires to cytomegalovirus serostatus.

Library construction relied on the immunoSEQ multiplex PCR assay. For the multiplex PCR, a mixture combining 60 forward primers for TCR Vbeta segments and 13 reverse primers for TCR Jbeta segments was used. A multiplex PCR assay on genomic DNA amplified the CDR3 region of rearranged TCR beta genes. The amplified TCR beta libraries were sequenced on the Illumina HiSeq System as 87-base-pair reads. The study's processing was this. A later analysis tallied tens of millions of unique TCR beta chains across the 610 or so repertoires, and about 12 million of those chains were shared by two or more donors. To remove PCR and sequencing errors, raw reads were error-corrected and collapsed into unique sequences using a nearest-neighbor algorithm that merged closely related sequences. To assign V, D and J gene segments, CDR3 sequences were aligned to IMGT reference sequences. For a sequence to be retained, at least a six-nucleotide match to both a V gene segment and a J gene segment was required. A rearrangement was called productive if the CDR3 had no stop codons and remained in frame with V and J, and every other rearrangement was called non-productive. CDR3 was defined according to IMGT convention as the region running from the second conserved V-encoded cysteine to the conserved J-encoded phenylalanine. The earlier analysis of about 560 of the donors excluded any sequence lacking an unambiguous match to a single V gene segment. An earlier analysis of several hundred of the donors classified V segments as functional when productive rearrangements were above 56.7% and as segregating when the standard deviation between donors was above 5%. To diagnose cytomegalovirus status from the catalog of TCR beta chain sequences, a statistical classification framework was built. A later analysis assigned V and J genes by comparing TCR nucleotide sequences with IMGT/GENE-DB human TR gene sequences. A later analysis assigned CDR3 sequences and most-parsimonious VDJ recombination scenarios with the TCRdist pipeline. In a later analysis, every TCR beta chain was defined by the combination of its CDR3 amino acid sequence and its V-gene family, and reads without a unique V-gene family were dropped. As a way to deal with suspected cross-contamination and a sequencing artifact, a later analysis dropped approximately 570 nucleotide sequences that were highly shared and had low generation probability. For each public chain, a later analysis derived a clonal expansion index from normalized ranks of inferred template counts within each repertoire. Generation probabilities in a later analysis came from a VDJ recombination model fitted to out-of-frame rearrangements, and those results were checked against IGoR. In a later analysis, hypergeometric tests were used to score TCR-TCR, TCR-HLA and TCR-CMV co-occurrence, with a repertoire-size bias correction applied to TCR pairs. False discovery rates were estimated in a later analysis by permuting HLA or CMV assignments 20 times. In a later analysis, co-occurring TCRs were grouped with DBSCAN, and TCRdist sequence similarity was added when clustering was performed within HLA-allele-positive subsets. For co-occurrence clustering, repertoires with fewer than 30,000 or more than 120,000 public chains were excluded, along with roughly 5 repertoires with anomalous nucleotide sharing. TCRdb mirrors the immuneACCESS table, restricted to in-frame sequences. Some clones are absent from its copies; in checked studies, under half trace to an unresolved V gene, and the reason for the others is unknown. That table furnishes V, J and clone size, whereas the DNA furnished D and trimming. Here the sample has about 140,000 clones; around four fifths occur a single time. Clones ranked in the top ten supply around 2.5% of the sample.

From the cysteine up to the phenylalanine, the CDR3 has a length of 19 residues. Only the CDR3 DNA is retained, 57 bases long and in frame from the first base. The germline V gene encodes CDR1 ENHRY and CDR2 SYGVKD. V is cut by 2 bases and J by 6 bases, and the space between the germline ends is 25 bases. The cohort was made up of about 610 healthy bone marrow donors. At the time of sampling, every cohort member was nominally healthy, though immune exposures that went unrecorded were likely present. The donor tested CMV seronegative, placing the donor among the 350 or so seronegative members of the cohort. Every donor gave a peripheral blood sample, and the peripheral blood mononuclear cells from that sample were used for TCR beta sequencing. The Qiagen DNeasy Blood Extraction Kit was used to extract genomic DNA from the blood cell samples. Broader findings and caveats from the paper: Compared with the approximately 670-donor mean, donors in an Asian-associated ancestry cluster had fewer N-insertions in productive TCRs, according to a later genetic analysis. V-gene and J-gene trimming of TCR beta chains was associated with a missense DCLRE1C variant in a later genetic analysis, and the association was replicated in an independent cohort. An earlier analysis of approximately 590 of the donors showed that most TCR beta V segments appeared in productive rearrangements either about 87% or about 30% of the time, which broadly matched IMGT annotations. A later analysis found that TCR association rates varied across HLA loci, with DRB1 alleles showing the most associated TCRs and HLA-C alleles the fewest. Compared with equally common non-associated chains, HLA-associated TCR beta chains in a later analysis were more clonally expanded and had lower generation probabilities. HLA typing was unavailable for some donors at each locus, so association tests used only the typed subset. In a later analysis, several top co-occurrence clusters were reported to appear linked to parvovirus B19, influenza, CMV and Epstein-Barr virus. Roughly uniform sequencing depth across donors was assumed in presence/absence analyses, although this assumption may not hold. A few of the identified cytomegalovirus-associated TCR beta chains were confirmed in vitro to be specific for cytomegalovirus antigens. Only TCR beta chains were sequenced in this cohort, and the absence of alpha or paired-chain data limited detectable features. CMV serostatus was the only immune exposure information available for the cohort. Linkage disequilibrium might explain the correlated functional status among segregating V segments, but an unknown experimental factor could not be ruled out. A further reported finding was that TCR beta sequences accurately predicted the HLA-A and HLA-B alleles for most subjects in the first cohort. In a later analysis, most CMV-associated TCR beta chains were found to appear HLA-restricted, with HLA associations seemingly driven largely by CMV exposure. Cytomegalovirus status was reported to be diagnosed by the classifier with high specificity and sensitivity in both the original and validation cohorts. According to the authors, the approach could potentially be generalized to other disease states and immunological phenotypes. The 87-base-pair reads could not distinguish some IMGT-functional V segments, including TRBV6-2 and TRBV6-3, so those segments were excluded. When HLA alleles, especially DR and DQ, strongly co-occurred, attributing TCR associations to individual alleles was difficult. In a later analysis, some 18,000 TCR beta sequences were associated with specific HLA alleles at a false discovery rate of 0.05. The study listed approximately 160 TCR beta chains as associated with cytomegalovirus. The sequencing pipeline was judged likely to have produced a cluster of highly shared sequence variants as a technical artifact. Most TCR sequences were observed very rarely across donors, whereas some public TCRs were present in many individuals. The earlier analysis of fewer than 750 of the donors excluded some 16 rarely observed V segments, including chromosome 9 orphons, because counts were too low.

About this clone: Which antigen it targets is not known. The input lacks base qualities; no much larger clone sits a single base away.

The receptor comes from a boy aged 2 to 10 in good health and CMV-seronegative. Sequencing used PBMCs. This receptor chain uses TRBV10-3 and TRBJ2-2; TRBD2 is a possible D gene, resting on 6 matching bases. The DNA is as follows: TGTGCCATCAGTGAGGGGGACTCTGGAGCTGGAAGAGGTCCCGGGGAGCTGTTTTTT. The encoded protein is CAISEGDSGAGRGPGELFF.